One sample yielded the 3 T cell receptor beta chains listed below, sequenced in a study of cytomegalovirus exposure and HLA in healthy donors. Primers for the PCR totalled 60 Vbeta and 13 Jbeta. Assay used: immunoSEQ multiplex PCR; TCRdb lists only in-frame clones, some missing. Found here are approximately 210,000 clones, less than 85% of them singletons; the top ten hold under 2%. The specimen sequenced was PBMCs. All receptors come from a girl between 10 and 17 years old in good health and CMV-seropositive.

The J gene is TRBJ2-7, the V gene TRBV5-5; tentative D call: TRBD1 (6 bases). Germline CDR1 reads SGHKS; CDR2 reads YYEKEE (reference sequence). This CDR3 region has 15 residues. Trimming stripped 1 base from V and 4 bases from J, with 15 bases between. DNA of the CDR3: TGTGCCAGCAGCTTGCAAGGACAGTCTATTTACGAGCAGTACTTC. Residues: CASSLQGQSIYEQYF.

This rearrangement joins TRBV12-5 to TRBJ1-2; TRBD1 might be the D (6 bases). Between the trimmed V and J ends, which lost 1 base and 4 bases, there was a span of 13 bases. There are 15 residues in the CDR3. Germline loops: CDR1 LGHNT, CDR2 FRNRAP. The CDR3 spells CASGLATGMGYGYTF. CDR3 coding DNA: TGTGCTAGTGGTTTGGCCACAGGGATGGGCTATGGCTACACCTTC.

This clone was picked up one time. The chain has TRBV29-1 and TRBJ2-7; D is possibly TRBD2 (6 bases). V was shortened by 6 bases and J by 0 bases, with 12 bases between the two germline ends. The V gene's germline CDR1 is SQVTM and CDR2 ANQGSEA. The CDR3 is 13 residues long. The CDR3 sequence is CSVADGSSYEQYF. CDR3 nucleotide sequence: TGCAGCGTAGCCGACGGGAGCTCCTACGAGCAGTACTTC.